This T cell receptor beta chain was identified during a study of blood T cell repertoires in COVID-19. Profiled with immunoSEQ multiplex PCR; TCRdb holds only in-frame clones, not every one. The table shows some 78,000 clones, with around 90% occurring only once. The germline gives CDR1 PRHDT, CDR2 FYEKMQ (reference sequence). CDR3 size: 18 residues. Trimming took off 5 bases at V and 2 bases at J, with 25 bases between the two ends. This chain uses TRBV13 with TRBJ2-7; weak D call: TRBD2 (6 bases). The material sequenced was peripheral blood. This clonotype was obtained from a woman older than 75 with active or convalescent COVID-19. This CDR3 reads CASSKLGGPGLTPYEQYF. The CDR3 DNA follows: TGTGCCAGCAGCAAGTTGGGTGGACCGGGACTCACACCCTACGAGCAGTACTTC.